This TCR beta chain stems from a study of cytomegalovirus exposure and HLA in healthy donors. Study in general: Assignment to the Caucasian-associated ancestry cluster applied to about 80% of the approximately 420 genotyped donors.

Points on this clone: Its antigen is still unknown.

Notes on the study in general: The sole available immune exposure information was CMV serostatus. For presence/absence analyses, sequencing depth was assumed to be roughly uniform across donors. In a later analysis, compared with equally common non-associated chains, HLA-associated beta chains were more expanded.

PCR involved 60 Vbeta and 13 Jbeta primers. Produced via immunoSEQ multiplex PCR; TCRdb's table is partial and in-frame only. The sample has approximately 140,000 clones; 70% to 85% are singletons. This CDR3 is 15 amino acids long. In germline, CDR1 is SEHNR, CDR2 FQNEAQ (reference sequence). V was clipped by 4 bases and J by 0 bases; unmatched bases: 3. The sequenced material came from PBMCs. The J gene is TRBJ2-7, the V gene TRBV7-9; 10 bases are shared with TRBD2. The receptor was isolated from a woman aged 40 to 55 in good health and CMV-seronegative. CDR3 sequence: CASSWIAGGSYEQYF. The CDR3 nucleotides are TGTGCCAGCAGCTGGATAGCGGGAGGCTCCTACGAGCAGTACTTC.